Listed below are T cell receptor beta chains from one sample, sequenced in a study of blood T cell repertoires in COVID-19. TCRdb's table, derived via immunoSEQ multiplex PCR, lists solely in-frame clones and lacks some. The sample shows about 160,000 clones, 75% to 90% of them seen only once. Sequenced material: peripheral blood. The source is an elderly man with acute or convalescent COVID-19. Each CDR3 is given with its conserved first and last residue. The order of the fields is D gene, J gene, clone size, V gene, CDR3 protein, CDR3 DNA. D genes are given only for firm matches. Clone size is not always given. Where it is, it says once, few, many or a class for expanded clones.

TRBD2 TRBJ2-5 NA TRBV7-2 CASSPTSGGPLQETQYF TGTGCCAGCAGCCCTACTAGCGGGGGGCCCCTACAAGAGACCCAGTACTTC
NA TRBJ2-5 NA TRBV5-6 CASSRGLSGPQETQYF TGTGCCAGCAGTCGGGGGCTTAGCGGGCCACAAGAGACCCAGTACTTC
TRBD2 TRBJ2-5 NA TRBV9 CASSVAGSSGRETQYF TGTGCCAGCAGCGTAGCAGGTTCTAGCGGGCGGGAGACCCAGTACTTC
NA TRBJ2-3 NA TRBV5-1 CASSPQRTSTDTQYF TGCGCCAGCAGCCCGCAACGGACTAGCACAGATACGCAGTATTTT
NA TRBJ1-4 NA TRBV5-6 CASSLTAAGNEKLFF TGTGCCAGCAGCTTGACCGCAGCGGGTAATGAAAAACTGTTTTTT
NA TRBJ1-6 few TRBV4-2 CASSQDWVQGSPLHF TGTGCCAGCAGCCAAGATTGGGTCCAGGGGTCACCCCTCCACTTT
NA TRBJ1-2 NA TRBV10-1 CASSERVSAGPADYGYTF TGCGCCAGCAGTGAGCGGGTTTCCGCCGGTCCTGCAGACTATGGCTACACCTTC
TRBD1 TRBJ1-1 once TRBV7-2 CASSPTGVNTEAFF TGTGCCAGCAGCCCCACAGGGGTTAACACTGAAGCTTTCTTT
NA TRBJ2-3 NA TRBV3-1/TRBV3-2 CASSPAGGLGDTQYF TGTGCCAGCAGCCCTGCTGGTGGACTGGGAGATACGCAGTATTTT
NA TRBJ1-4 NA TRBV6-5 CASSWTVRDEKLFF TGTGCCAGCAGTTGGACAGTTAGAGATGAAAAACTGTTTTTT
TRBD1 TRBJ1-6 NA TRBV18 CASSEGGWGNSPLHF TGTGCCAGCTCGGAAGGGGGCTGGGGAAATTCACCCCTCCACTTT
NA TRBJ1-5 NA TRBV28 CASSQGSHQPQHF TGTGCCAGCAGCCAGGGGTCCCATCAGCCCCAGCATTTT
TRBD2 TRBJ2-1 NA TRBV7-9 CASSLALAGGDNEQFF TGTGCCAGCAGCTTAGCGCTAGCGGGGGGGGACAATGAGCAGTTCTTC
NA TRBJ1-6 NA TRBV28 CASRPAGRYNSPLHF TGTGCCAGCAGACCGGCGGGACGGTATAATTCACCCCTCCACTTT
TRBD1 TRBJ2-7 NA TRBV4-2 CASSQDRQGFYEQYF TGTGCCAGCAGCCAAGATAGACAGGGTTTTTACGAGCAGTACTTC
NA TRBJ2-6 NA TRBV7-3 CASSQGHNTGANVLTF TGTGCCAGCAGCCAAGGACACAACACTGGGGCCAACGTCCTGACTTTC
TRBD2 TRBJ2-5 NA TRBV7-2 CASSLVSSSGGARETQYF TGTGCCAGCAGCTTAGTGTCCTCTAGCGGGGGGGCACGGGAGACCCAGTACTTC
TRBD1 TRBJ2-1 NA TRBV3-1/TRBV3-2 CASSQAGGDEQFF TGTGCCAGCAGCCAGGCAGGGGGCGATGAGCAGTTCTTC
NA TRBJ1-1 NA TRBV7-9 CASSLGSVQAEAFF TGTGCCAGCAGCTTAGGATCAGTCCAGGCTGAAGCTTTCTTT
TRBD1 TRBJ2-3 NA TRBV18 CASSTMGQGIADTQYF TGTGCCAGCTCAACTATGGGACAGGGTATTGCAGATACGCAGTATTTT
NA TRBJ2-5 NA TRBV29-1 CSPPSYIPQEETQYF TGCAGCCCACCCTCCTATATTCCGCAAGAAGAGACCCAGTACTTC
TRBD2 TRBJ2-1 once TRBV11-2 CASSWRLAGEQTYNEQFF TGTGCCAGCAGCTGGAGACTAGCGGGAGAGCAAACCTACAATGAGCAGTTCTTC